These 14 T cell receptor beta chains came from one sample sequenced in a study of blood T cell repertoires in COVID-19. Repertoires were generated with immunoSEQ multiplex PCR, while TCRdb's copy carries only in-frame clones and drops some. Of approximately 180,000 clones detected, around 84% appear once; the ten largest clones hold about 15%. The sample was PBMCs or T cells enriched from blood (not recorded which). All receptors derive from a man aged 45 to 65 who had recovered from COVID-19.

This clone was observed a single time. The CDR3, as DNA: TGTGCCAGCAGCCCCGGAAGCGGGCAGTACTTC. Protein sequence: CASSPGSGQYF. The rearrangement links TRBV9 to TRBJ2-7, with a tentative D call TRBD2 (5 bases). The germline V gene encodes CDR1 SGDLS and CDR2 YYNGEE. Trimming took off 4 bases at V and 9 bases at J, with 11 bases between the two ends. The length of the CDR3 is 11 residues.

The rearrangement uses TRBV15 and TRBJ1-2; D perhaps matches TRBD1 (5 bases). V lost 0 bases, J lost 3 bases, and 11 bases lay in between. This CDR3 spans 15 amino acids. Per germline, CDR1 LNHNV and CDR2 YYDKDF (reference sequence). CDR3 coding DNA: TGTGCCACCAGCAGAGAAGGAGCAGGGTACTATGGCTACACCTTC. It yields the protein CATSREGAGYYGYTF.

The gene calls are TRBV19 and TRBJ1-6; 9 bases match TRBD1. This CDR3 is built from 14 residues. Germline CDR1 is LNHDA and CDR2 is SQIVND (reference sequence). The V and J ends lost 6 bases and 13 bases, in that order; junction bases with no gene match: 10. CDR3 region: CASRTGTGLSPLHF. Written as DNA, the CDR3 is TGTGCCAGTAGGACCGGGACAGGGCTGTCCCCCCTCCACTTT.

V is TRBV6-5 and J is TRBJ1-4; D call uncertain. Trimming left V 7 bases short and J 4 bases short, with 10 bases between. Per germline, CDR1 MNHEY and CDR2 SVGAGI. CDR3 length: 13 amino acids. CDR3 region: CASTGVLNEKLFF. CDR3 bases: TGTGCCAGCACCGGGGTTCTTAATGAAAAACTGTTTTTT.

The gene calls are TRBV5-4 and TRBJ2-1; 8 nucleotides agree with TRBD2. CDR1 is SGHNT, CDR2 YYREEE, per germline (reference sequence). Trimming took 4 bases from V and 4 from J; bases not matched to a gene: 4. The CDR3 covers 14 residues. The CDR3 protein is CASSPGGQYNEQFF. For the CDR3, the DNA is TGTGCCAGCAGCCCGGGGGGGCAATACAATGAGCAGTTCTTC.

The chain has TRBV18 and TRBJ2-1, with D perhaps matching TRBD2 (6 bases). With 1 base removed from V and 3 bases from J, the gap between germline ends came to 10 bases. CDR3 length equals 15 residues. Germline CDR1 KGHSH, CDR2 LQKENI. CDR3 sequence: CASSPLGGLYNEQFF. CDR3 coding DNA: TGTGCCAGCTCACCACTCGGGGGTCTCTACAATGAGCAGTTCTTC.

The DNA for the CDR3 is TGTGCCAGCAGCCTACGGGATCAGGCCAGAACAGATACGCAGTATTTT. Translated: CASSLRDQARTDTQYF. This chain links TRBV7-8 with TRBJ2-3; the D gene is possibly TRBD2 (5 bases). Germline CDR1 reads SGHVS; CDR2 reads FQNEAQ. The V gene lost 5 bases and the J gene lost 3 bases, with 18 bases spanning the gap. This CDR3 contains 16 residues.

The gene calls are TRBV12-5 and TRBJ1-2; D gene uncertain. This CDR3 is 13 amino acids long. CDR1 and CDR2 (germline): LGHNT, FRNRAP. Trimming took off 2 bases at V and 3 bases at J, with 7 bases between the two ends. The CDR3 DNA is TGTGCTAGTGGTTTGAGTCAGTACTATGGCTACACCTTC. It translates to CASGLSQYYGYTF.

The chain couples TRBV28 to TRBJ1-4, with a tentative D call TRBD1 (5 bases). This CDR3 is built from 13 residues. Trimming shortened V by 5 bases and J by 8 bases, and 12 bases separated the two germline ends. Germline loops: CDR1 MDHEN, CDR2 SYDVKM. The CDR3 region has the DNA TGTGCCAGCAGTAGTGGGGGAGGGGAAAAACTGTTTTTT. Translation gives CASSSGGGEKLFF.

The J gene is TRBJ2-3, the V gene TRBV4-1, with no clear D. There are 15 residues in the CDR3. Germline lookup yields CDR1 MGHRA and CDR2 YSYEKL. With 0 bases removed from V and 2 bases from J, the gap between germline ends came to 9 bases. The DNA of the CDR3 is TGCGCCAGCAGCCAAGATGGCCATCCCACAGATACGCAGTATTTT. Translation gives CASSQDGHPTDTQYF.

V gene TRBV6-1 combines with J gene TRBJ1-5; no firm D call. Germline V gives CDR1 MNHNS, CDR2 SASEGT. This CDR3 contains 16 residues. V dropped 4 bases and J dropped 4 bases, with 17 bases sitting between them. In DNA form, the CDR3 reads TGTGCCAGCAGTGCGCTATGGGAGAGTAGGAATCAGCCCCAGCATTTT. Its translation: CASSALWESRNQPQHF.

The chain couples TRBV19 to TRBJ1-5; possibly TRBD1 for D (6 bases). The CDR3 totals 14 residues. The V end lost 5 bases, the J end lost 1 base, and 9 bases lay between the germline ends. The germline V gene encodes CDR1 LNHDA and CDR2 SQIVND (reference sequence). The CDR3: CASSVTGSNQPQHF. CDR3 sequence (DNA): TGTGCCAGTAGTGTGACAGGAAGCAATCAGCCCCAGCATTTT.

CDR3 bases: TGCAGTGCTAGTTCGGGGGGCGGCTCCTATAATTCACCCCTCCACTTT. Its translation: CSASSGGGSYNSPLHF. The gene calls are TRBV20-1 and TRBJ1-6, with D possibly TRBD1 on 6 matching bases. Trimming removed 3 bases at V and 0 bases at J, with 12 bases between. CDR3 length: 16 residues. CDR1 DFQATT and CDR2 SNEGSKA come from the germline V gene (reference sequence).

This clone was recorded a few times. The chain uses TRBV19 and TRBJ1-1, with D possibly being TRBD1 (6 bases). The CDR3 runs to 14 residues. Trimming took off 4 bases at V and 3 bases at J, with 12 bases between the two ends. Germline lookup yields CDR1 LNHDA and CDR2 SQIVND (reference sequence). CDR3 in amino acids: CASSSPGGHTEAFF. CDR3 bases: TGTGCCAGTAGTAGTCCGGGGGGCCACACTGAAGCTTTCTTT.